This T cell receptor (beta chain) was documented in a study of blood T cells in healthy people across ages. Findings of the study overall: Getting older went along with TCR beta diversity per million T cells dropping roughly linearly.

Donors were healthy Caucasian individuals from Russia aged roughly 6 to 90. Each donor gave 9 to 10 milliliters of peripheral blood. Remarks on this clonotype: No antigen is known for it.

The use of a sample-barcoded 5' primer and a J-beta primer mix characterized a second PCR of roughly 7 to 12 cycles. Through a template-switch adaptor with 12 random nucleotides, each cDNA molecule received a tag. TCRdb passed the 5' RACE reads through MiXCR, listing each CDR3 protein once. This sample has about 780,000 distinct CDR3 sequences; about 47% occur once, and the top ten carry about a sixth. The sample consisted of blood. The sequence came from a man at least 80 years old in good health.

The CDR3 DNA follows: TGCAGTGCTAGAAAGACTAGCGGGAGAACCTCAGATACGCAGTATTTT. This translates into CSARKTSGRTSDTQYF. This rearrangement joins TRBV20-1 to TRBJ2-3; 12 nucleotides align to TRBD2. The CDR3 has 16 residues. The germline CDR1 and CDR2 sequences are DFQATT and SNEGSKA (reference sequence). Germline trimming cut 2 bases from V and 4 bases from J; bases unmatched to any gene: 7.